A selection of T cell receptor beta chains follows, all from one sample in a study of post-analysis software for immune sequencing data. In TCRdb, the PCR reads were re-called with MiXCR into one record per CDR3 protein. The sample has about 770,000 distinct CDR3 sequences; about 45% are singletons. The sample comprised blood. These receptor sequences come from a girl aged 10 to 17 with multiple sclerosis. The CDR3 runs from the conserved cysteine through the conserved F or W. D genes are given only for firm matches. The listing skips clone size in some rows; elsewhere it reads once, few, many or a size class.

clone size	D gene	V gene	J gene	CDR3 DNA	CDR3 protein
-	-	TRBV20-1	TRBJ2-1	TGCAGTGCTAGAGCTCCTACAGGGATTAGCTCCTACAATGAGCAGTTCTTC	CSARAPTGISSYNEQFF
-	-	TRBV3-1	TRBJ2-3	TGTGCCAGCAGCCAAGATCGCGCGTTCCCAGCAGATACGCAGTATTTT	CASSQDRAFPADTQYF
many	-	TRBV6-6	TRBJ2-3	TGTGCCAGCAGCCGGACCGGAACTAGCACAGATACGCAGTATTTT	CASSRTGTSTDTQYF
-	-	TRBV20-1	TRBJ2-7	TGCAGTGCTAGAGATCTTGTCAGGTCCTACGAGCAGTACTTC	CSARDLVRSYEQYF
-	TRBD1	TRBV28	TRBJ2-1	TGTGCCAGCAGGAGACAGGGATACAATGAGCAGTTCTTC	CASRRQGYNEQFF
few	-	TRBV3-1	TRBJ2-7	TGTGCCAGCAGCCCGGCTAATAGGCAGAACTACGAGCAGTACTTC	CASSPANRQNYEQYF
-	TRBD1	TRBV25-1	TRBJ1-6	TGTGCCACCGCGACAGGGGGCGGGTACTCACCCCTCCACTTT	CATATGGGYSPLHF
-	TRBD1	TRBV4-1	TRBJ2-1	TGCGCCAGCAGCATCCTACCGGGACAGGGGGTGCCCAGCTCCTACAATGAGCAGTTCTTC	CASSILPGQGVPSSYNEQFF
-	TRBD2	TRBV10-3	TRBJ2-7	TGTGCCATCAGGCTGACTAGCGGGAGACGATACGAGCAGTACTTC	CAIRLTSGRRYEQYF
-	-	TRBV11-2	TRBJ2-1	TGTGCCAGCAGGAGGGGACAAAGCTCCTACAATGAGCAGTTCTTC	CASRRGQSSYNEQFF
-	-	TRBV3-1	TRBJ2-7	TGTGCCAGCAGCCAAGACCCCCGGACCTACGAGCAGTACTTC	CASSQDPRTYEQYF
-	TRBD1	TRBV7-2	TRBJ2-7	TGTGCCAGCAGCCTCTTGGGGGGACAGGGTACCTACGAGCAGTACTTC	CASSLLGGQGTYEQYF
-	-	TRBV9	TRBJ1-2	TGTGCCAGCAGCAACCCGGGCTCAAGCGGCCTGGAGGGCTACACCTTC	CASSNPGSSGLEGYTF
-	TRBD1	TRBV6-1	TRBJ2-7	TGTGCCAGCAGTAAACCCTGGACAGGGGGCTTCTCCTACGAGCAGTACTTC	CASSKPWTGGFSYEQYF
-	TRBD2	TRBV7-3	TRBJ2-7	TGTGCCAGCAGCTTAAACGTGTGCGGGAGGGCCTACGAGCAGTACTTC	CASSLNVCGRAYEQYF
-	-	TRBV12-3/TRBV12-4	TRBJ2-1	TGTGCCAGCAGGTTGGCGGGGTCCGTGCAGTTCTTC	CASRLAGSVQFF
-	-	TRBV29-1	TRBJ1-1	TGCAGCGCCCCTGGGCGGCACACTGAAGCTTTCTTT	CSAPGRHTEAFF
-	TRBD2	TRBV4-1	TRBJ2-1	TGCGCCAGCAGCCCCTGGACTAGCGCGAATGAGCAGTTCTTC	CASSPWTSANEQFF
-	-	TRBV6-2/TRBV6-3	TRBJ1-2	TGTGCCAGCAGTTACGAGGCAGGCGATGGCTACACCTTC	CASSYEAGDGYTF
-	TRBD2	TRBV7-9	TRBJ2-1	TGTGCCAGCAGGCCGGGACTAGCGGTAAACAATGAGCAGTTCTTC	CASRPGLAVNNEQFF
few	-	TRBV19	TRBJ2-5	TGTGCCAGTAGTGGTCGCAGGGTCCGGGGCGGCAGTGGGACCCAGTACTTC	CASSGRRVRGGSGTQYF
-	-	TRBV6-1	TRBJ2-1	TGTGCCAGCAGTGACCTTGGGGGAAGGGGCAATGAGCAGTTCTTC	CASSDLGGRGNEQFF